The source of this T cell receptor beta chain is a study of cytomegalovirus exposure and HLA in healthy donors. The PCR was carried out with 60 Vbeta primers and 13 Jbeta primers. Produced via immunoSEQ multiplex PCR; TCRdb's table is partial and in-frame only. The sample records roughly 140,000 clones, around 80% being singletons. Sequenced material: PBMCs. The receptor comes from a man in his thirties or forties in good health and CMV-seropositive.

The CDR3 sequence is CASSYQDRGGPEAFF. The CDR3 coding sequence is TGTGCCAGCAGTTACCAAGACAGGGGAGGGCCTGAAGCTTTCTTT. The chain employs TRBV6-6 and TRBJ1-1; 8 bases agree with TRBD1. The CDR3 totals 15 residues. Germline-derived CDR1 and CDR2 are MNHNY and SVGAGI (reference sequence). Unmatched junction bases numbered 8, after V lost 2 bases and J lost 6 bases.